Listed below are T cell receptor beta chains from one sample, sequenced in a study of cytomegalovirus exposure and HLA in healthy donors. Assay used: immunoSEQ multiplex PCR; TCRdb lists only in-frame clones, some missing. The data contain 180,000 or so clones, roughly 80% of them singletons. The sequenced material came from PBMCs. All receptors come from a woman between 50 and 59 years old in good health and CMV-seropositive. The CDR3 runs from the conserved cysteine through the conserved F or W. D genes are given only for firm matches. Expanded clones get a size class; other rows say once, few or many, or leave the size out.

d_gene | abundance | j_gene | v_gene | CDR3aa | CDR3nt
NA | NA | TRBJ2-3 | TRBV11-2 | CASTSGMGTSTDTQYF | TGTGCCAGCACCTCGGGAATGGGCACTAGCACAGATACGCAGTATTTT
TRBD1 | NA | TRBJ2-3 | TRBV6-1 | CASSTAGGADTQYF | TGTGCCAGCAGCACCGCAGGGGGTGCAGATACGCAGTATTTT
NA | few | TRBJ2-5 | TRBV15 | CATSRDRTGQETQYF | TGTGCCACCAGCAGAGATAGAACAGGGCAAGAGACCCAGTACTTC
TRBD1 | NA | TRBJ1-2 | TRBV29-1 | CSVEGTGGGYTF | TGCAGCGTTGAGGGGACAGGTGGAGGCTACACCTTC
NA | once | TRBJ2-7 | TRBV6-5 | CASSYGGGGPRKQYF | TGTGCCAGCAGTTACGGGGGTGGGGGCCCTAGGAAGCAGTACTTC
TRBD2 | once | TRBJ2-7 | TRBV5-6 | CASSSLAGGPYEQYF | TGTGCCAGCAGCTCCCTCGCGGGGGGGCCGTACGAGCAGTACTTC
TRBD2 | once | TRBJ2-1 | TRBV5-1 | CASSWTGGDGDNEQFF | TGCGCCAGCAGCTGGACCGGGGGGGATGGAGACAATGAGCAGTTCTTC
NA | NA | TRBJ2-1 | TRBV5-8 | CASSFQTGISYNEQFF | TGTGCCAGCAGCTTCCAGACGGGGATCTCCTACAATGAGCAGTTCTTC
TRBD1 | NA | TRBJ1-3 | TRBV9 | CASSAGQGPGNTIYF | TGTGCCAGCAGCGCGGGACAGGGCCCTGGAAACACCATATATTTT
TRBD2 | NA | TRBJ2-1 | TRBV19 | CASSRGGHPPDNEQFF | TGTGCCAGTAGTCGCGGGGGGCACCCCCCTGACAATGAGCAGTTCTTC
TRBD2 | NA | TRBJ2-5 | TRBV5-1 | CASSLGAGMQETQYF | TGCGCCAGCAGCTTGGGAGCGGGGATGCAAGAGACCCAGTACTTC
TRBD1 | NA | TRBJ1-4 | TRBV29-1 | CSVQPGQGEKLFF | TGCAGCGTTCAACCGGGACAGGGGGAAAAACTGTTTTTT
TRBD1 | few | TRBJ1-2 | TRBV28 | CASSLTGGFNYGYTF | TGTGCCAGCAGCTTAACAGGGGGCTTTAACTATGGCTACACCTTC
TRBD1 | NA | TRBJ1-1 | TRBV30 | CAWVRDRVGTEAFF | TGTGCCTGGGTCCGCGACAGGGTCGGAACTGAAGCTTTCTTT
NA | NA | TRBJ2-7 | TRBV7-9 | CASRKLADGEQYF | TGTGCCAGCAGAAAGCTAGCCGACGGAGAGCAGTACTTC
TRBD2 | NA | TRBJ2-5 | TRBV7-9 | CASSFSPSGREETQYF | TGTGCCAGCAGCTTTAGCCCTAGCGGGAGGGAAGAGACCCAGTACTTC
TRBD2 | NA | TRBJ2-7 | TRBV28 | CASSSGSGGIFYEQYF | TGTGCCAGCAGTTCGGGTAGCGGGGGGATTTTCTACGAGCAGTACTTC
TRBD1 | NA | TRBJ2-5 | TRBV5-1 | CASSTGQGLSETQYF | TGCGCCAGCTCAACGGGACAGGGTTTATCGGAGACCCAGTACTTC
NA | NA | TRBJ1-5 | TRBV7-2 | CASSLRFGDQPQHF | TGTGCCAGCAGCTTAAGGTTCGGGGATCAGCCCCAGCATTTT
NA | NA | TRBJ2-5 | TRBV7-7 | CASSRQVAETQYF | TGTGCTAGCAGCCGACAGGTTGCGGAGACCCAGTACTTC
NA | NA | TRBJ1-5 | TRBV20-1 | CSARDLTVVHF | TGCAGTGCTAGAGATTTAACAGTAGTACATTTT
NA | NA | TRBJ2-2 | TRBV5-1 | CASSFTGQSQGTGELFF | TGCGCCAGCAGCTTTACGGGACAATCTCAGGGCACCGGGGAGCTGTTTTTT
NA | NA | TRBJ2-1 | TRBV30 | CAWSVRNEQFF | TGTGCCTGGAGTGTGCGCAATGAGCAGTTCTTC
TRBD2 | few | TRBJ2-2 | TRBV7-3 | CASSSQAGGPDTGELFF | TGTGCCAGCAGCTCTCAAGCGGGAGGGCCGGACACCGGGGAGCTGTTTTTT
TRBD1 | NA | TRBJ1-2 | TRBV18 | CASSLDRGPPDGYTF | TGTGCCAGCTCACTAGACAGGGGACCACCGGATGGCTACACCTTC
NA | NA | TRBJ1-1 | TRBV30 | CAWSRELVNTEAFF | TGTGCCTGGAGCCGGGAACTAGTGAACACTGAAGCTTTCTTT
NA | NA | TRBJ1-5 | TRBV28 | CATRTRRSNQPQHF | TGTGCCACCAGAACACGGAGGAGCAATCAGCCCCAGCATTTT
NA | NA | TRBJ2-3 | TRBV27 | CASSSLTRGFTDTQYF | TGTGCCAGCTCATCCTTGACGCGGGGATTCACAGATACGCAGTATTTT